This TCR beta chain was identified in a study of blood T cell repertoires in COVID-19. Study background: From T cells, B-cell-depleted T cells, or PBMCs came the material, which was cDNA or gDNA.

The repertoire was sequenced with immunoSEQ multiplex PCR; TCRdb's copy has only in-frame clones and lacks some. The sample records approximately 300,000 clones, roughly 90% being singletons. The origin of this receptor is a woman aged 30 to 39 with COVID-19, enrolled during active disease. The sample consisted of peripheral blood.

CDR3 coding DNA: TGCGCCAGCAGCCCCCACCGCAGCGAGAGGCTCACAGATACGCAGTATTTT. Its protein is CASSPHRSERLTDTQYF. This chain joins TRBV4-1 and TRBJ2-3; D ambiguous. Germline assignment: CDR1 MGHRA and CDR2 YSYEKL. Trimming shortened V by 4 bases and J by 2 bases, and 19 bases separated the two germline ends. This CDR3 is built from 17 residues.